The rows below give T cell receptor beta chains drawn from one sample of a study of spatial heterogeneity in lung cancer. TCRdb ran MiXCR on the 5' RACE reads and lists one entry per CDR3 protein. The sample carries some 100,000 distinct CDR3 sequences, under 4.5% recorded once. The material sequenced was lung tumor tissue, taken at surgery. These receptor sequences come from a male donor with early-stage non-small cell lung cancer. CDR3s include the opening cysteine and the closing phenylalanine or tryptophan. The order of the fields is D gene, V gene, J gene, clone size, CDR3 protein, CDR3 DNA. A D gene is named only where the DNA matches it firmly. Clone size is stated in some rows and not others, as once, few, many or a class when expanded.

D gene: TRBD1; V gene: TRBV6-5; J gene: TRBJ1-1; clone size: .; CDR3 protein: CASSNRQGHTEAFF; CDR3 DNA: TGTGCCAGCAGTAACCGACAGGGACACACTGAAGCTTTCTTT
D gene: .; V gene: TRBV3-1; J gene: TRBJ2-1; clone size: few; CDR3 protein: CASSSSYYNEQFF; CDR3 DNA: TGTGCCAGCAGCTCCAGTTACTACAATGAGCAGTTCTTC
D gene: TRBD2; V gene: TRBV11-2; J gene: TRBJ2-1; clone size: many; CDR3 protein: CASSTWTSGDYNEQFF; CDR3 DNA: TGTGCCAGCAGCACATGGACTAGCGGGGATTACAATGAGCAGTTCTTC
D gene: TRBD1; V gene: TRBV25-1; J gene: TRBJ2-5; clone size: .; CDR3 protein: CASSVGQGAETQYF; CDR3 DNA: TGTGCCAGCAGTGTCGGACAGGGGGCAGAGACCCAGTACTTC
D gene: TRBD1; V gene: TRBV27; J gene: TRBJ1-6; clone size: many; CDR3 protein: CASSLVTGGGSPLHF; CDR3 DNA: TGTGCCAGCAGTTTAGTTACAGGGGGCGGTTCACCCCTCCACTTT
D gene: .; V gene: TRBV20-1; J gene: TRBJ1-4; clone size: many; CDR3 protein: CSAIRTVGEKLFF; CDR3 DNA: TGCAGTGCTATCCGGACAGTGGGTGAAAAACTGTTTTTT
D gene: TRBD1; V gene: TRBV27; J gene: TRBJ2-7; clone size: many; CDR3 protein: CASSVGTGYEQYF; CDR3 DNA: TGTGCCAGCAGTGTAGGGACAGGATACGAGCAGTACTTC
D gene: .; V gene: TRBV20-1; J gene: TRBJ1-6; clone size: few; CDR3 protein: CSAPMAVNSPLHF; CDR3 DNA: TGCAGTGCCCCTATGGCAGTTAATTCACCCCTCCACTTT
D gene: TRBD1; V gene: TRBV20-1; J gene: TRBJ2-4; clone size: .; CDR3 protein: CSARDPGTGTNIQYF; CDR3 DNA: TGCAGTGCTAGAGACCCTGGGACAGGGACAAACATTCAGTACTTC
D gene: TRBD1; V gene: TRBV3-1; J gene: TRBJ1-1; clone size: many; CDR3 protein: CASSLTGGWTEAFF; CDR3 DNA: TGTGCCAGCAGCCTGACAGGGGGGTGGACTGAAGCTTTCTTT
D gene: TRBD1; V gene: TRBV16; J gene: TRBJ1-1; clone size: many; CDR3 protein: CASSQSRTGEAFF; CDR3 DNA: TGTGCCAGCAGCCAATCCCGGACAGGTGAAGCTTTCTTT
D gene: TRBD1; V gene: TRBV29-1; J gene: TRBJ2-5; clone size: few; CDR3 protein: CSVQPGTGTWAQYF; CDR3 DNA: TGCAGCGTTCAACCCGGGACAGGGACCTGGGCCCAGTACTTC
D gene: TRBD1; V gene: TRBV28; J gene: TRBJ1-2; clone size: many; CDR3 protein: CASSSRGGRYGYTF; CDR3 DNA: TGTGCCAGCAGCTCCAGGGGGGGGCGGTATGGCTACACCTTC
D gene: .; V gene: TRBV7-6; J gene: TRBJ2-3; clone size: many; CDR3 protein: CASSRLVDTQYF; CDR3 DNA: TGTGCCAGCAGCCGCTTGGTCGATACGCAGTATTTT
D gene: .; V gene: TRBV6-5; J gene: TRBJ2-7; clone size: many; CDR3 protein: CASSYLFLGGEQYF; CDR3 DNA: TGTGCCAGCAGTTATTTGTTCCTCGGGGGTGAGCAGTACTTC
D gene: .; V gene: TRBV27; J gene: TRBJ1-4; clone size: .; CDR3 protein: CASSLSKGGFGSEKLFF; CDR3 DNA: TGTGCCAGCAGTTTATCCAAAGGGGGATTCGGGAGTGAAAAACTGTTTTTT
D gene: .; V gene: TRBV12-3/TRBV12-4; J gene: TRBJ1-2; clone size: many; CDR3 protein: CASTPSRDPYGYTF; CDR3 DNA: TGTGCCAGCACCCCTTCGCGGGACCCATATGGCTACACCTTC
D gene: TRBD1; V gene: TRBV5-1; J gene: TRBJ1-3; clone size: many; CDR3 protein: CASSLGFRTGGNTIYF; CDR3 DNA: TGCGCCAGCAGCTTGGGGTTTCGGACAGGAGGAAACACCATATATTTT
D gene: TRBD1; V gene: TRBV5-1; J gene: TRBJ1-5; clone size: few; CDR3 protein: CASSFTGDGDQPQHF; CDR3 DNA: TGCGCCAGCAGCTTTACAGGGGACGGGGATCAGCCCCAGCATTTT
D gene: TRBD2; V gene: TRBV5-4; J gene: TRBJ2-3; clone size: many; CDR3 protein: CASSLRLAGFADTQYF; CDR3 DNA: TGTGCCAGCAGCTTGAGACTAGCGGGATTCGCAGATACGCAGTATTTT
D gene: .; V gene: TRBV28; J gene: TRBJ2-3; clone size: many; CDR3 protein: CASSLFAGIGGQYF; CDR3 DNA: TGTGCCAGCAGTTTATTCGCGGGTATTGGAGGGCAGTATTTT
D gene: TRBD1; V gene: TRBV6-1; J gene: TRBJ2-7; clone size: .; CDR3 protein: CASSSTGAERYYEQYF; CDR3 DNA: TGTGCCAGCAGTAGTACAGGGGCGGAGAGGTACTACGAGCAGTACTTC
D gene: .; V gene: TRBV9; J gene: TRBJ2-7; clone size: many; CDR3 protein: CASSRGHGSYEQYF; CDR3 DNA: TGTGCCAGCAGCAGAGGACACGGCTCCTACGAGCAGTACTTC
D gene: TRBD1; V gene: TRBV5-1; J gene: TRBJ2-7; clone size: many; CDR3 protein: CASSVDRGRGEQYF; CDR3 DNA: TGCGCCAGCAGCGTGGACAGGGGGAGAGGTGAGCAGTACTTC
D gene: .; V gene: TRBV6-5; J gene: TRBJ1-5; clone size: many; CDR3 protein: CASSTGTLGEQPQHF; CDR3 DNA: TGTGCCAGCAGTACTGGGACATTGGGGGAACAGCCCCAGCATTTT
D gene: .; V gene: TRBV27; J gene: TRBJ1-6; clone size: many; CDR3 protein: CASSRWERDNSPLHF; CDR3 DNA: TGTGCCAGCAGCCGATGGGAACGTGATAATTCACCCCTCCACTTT
D gene: .; V gene: TRBV20-1; J gene: TRBJ1-6; clone size: many; CDR3 protein: CSARDPGARSPLHF; CDR3 DNA: TGCAGTGCTAGAGATCCGGGGGCACGATCACCCCTCCACTTT
D gene: .; V gene: TRBV20-1; J gene: TRBJ1-5; clone size: many; CDR3 protein: CSADPAGGWTNQPQHF; CDR3 DNA: TGCAGTGCCGACCCGGCCGGGGGGTGGACCAATCAGCCCCAGCATTTT